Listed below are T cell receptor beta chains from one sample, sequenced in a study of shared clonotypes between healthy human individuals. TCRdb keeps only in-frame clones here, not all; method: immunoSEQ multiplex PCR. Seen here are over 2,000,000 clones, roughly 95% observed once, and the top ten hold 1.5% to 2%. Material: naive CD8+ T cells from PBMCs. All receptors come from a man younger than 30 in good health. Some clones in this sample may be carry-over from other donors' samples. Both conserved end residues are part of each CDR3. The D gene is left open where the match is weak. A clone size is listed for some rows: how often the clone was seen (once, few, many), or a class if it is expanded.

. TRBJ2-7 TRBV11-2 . CASSFGTIYEQYF TGTGCCAGCAGCTTCGGTACTATTTACGAGCAGTACTTC
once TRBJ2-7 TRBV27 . CASSLGLSYEQYF TGTGCCAGCAGTTTAGGCCTCTCCTACGAGCAGTACTTC
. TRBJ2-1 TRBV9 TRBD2 CASSVGLAGGTSSYNEQFF TGTGCCAGCAGCGTGGGACTAGCGGGAGGAACAAGCTCCTACAATGAGCAGTTCTTC
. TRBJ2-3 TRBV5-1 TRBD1 CASSFHYRGQSTDTQYF TGCGCCAGCAGCTTCCACTACAGGGGGCAAAGTACAGATACGCAGTATTTT
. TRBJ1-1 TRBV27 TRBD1 CASSPPRTGGRTEAFF TGTGCCAGCAGCCCACCCCGGACAGGGGGCCGCACTGAAGCTTTCTTT
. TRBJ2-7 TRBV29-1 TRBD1 CSVAPGQRYEQYF TGCAGCGTTGCTCCGGGACAGCGATACGAGCAGTACTTC
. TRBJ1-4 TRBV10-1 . CASSERGANTNEKLFF TGCGCCAGCAGTGAGCGGGGGGCAAATACTAATGAAAAACTGTTTTTT
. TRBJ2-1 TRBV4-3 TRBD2 CASSHGPWGGRGGDEQFF TGCGCCAGCAGCCACGGGCCGTGGGGCGGGAGGGGTGGAGACGAGCAGTTCTTC
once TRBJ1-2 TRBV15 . CATSRDRDRDTLRGYTF TGTGCCACCAGCAGAGATAGGGACCGGGACACCTTGAGGGGCTACACCTTC
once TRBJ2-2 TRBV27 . CASGRLNTGELFF TGTGCCAGTGGACGGTTAAACACCGGGGAGCTGTTTTTT
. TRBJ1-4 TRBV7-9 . CASSLGSEKLFF TGTGCCAGCAGCTTGGGCAGTGAAAAACTGTTTTTT